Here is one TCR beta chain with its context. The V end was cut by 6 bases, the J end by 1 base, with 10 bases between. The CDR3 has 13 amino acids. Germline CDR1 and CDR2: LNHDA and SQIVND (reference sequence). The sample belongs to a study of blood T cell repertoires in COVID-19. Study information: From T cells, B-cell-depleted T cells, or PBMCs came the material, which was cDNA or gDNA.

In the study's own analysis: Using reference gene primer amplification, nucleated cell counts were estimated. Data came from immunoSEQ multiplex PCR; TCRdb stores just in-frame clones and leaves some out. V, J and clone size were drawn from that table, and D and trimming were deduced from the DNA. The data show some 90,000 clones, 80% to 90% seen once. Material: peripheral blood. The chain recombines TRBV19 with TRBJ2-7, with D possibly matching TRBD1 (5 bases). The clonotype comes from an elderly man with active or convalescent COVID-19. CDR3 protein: CASSLQGSYEQYF. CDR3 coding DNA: TGTGCCAGTAGCCTTCAGGGTTCCTACGAGCAGTACTTC. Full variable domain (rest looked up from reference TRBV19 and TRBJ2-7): DGGITQSPKYLFRKEGQNVTLSCEQNLNHDAMYWYRQDPGQGLRLIYYSQIVNDFQKGDIAEGYSVSREKKESFPLTVTSAQKNPTAFYLCASSLQGSYEQYFGPGTRLTVT.